This T cell receptor beta chain was retrieved from a study of cytomegalovirus exposure and HLA in healthy donors. As for the study in general: When 300 to 500 donors were genotyped, approximately 80% of them were found to fall in the Caucasian-associated ancestry cluster.

Vbeta (60) and Jbeta (13) primers were used in the PCR. Profiled with immunoSEQ multiplex PCR; TCRdb holds only in-frame clones, not every one. Among roughly 190,000 clones listed, about 80% were seen once. Of note for this clone: Its antigen remains unidentified.

Findings and limits, study-wide: Several of the most significant clusters were apparently associated with common viral pathogens in a later analysis. According to the study, 160 or so TCR beta chains were cytomegalovirus-associated.

All donors participated as healthy donors of bone marrow. Material for sequencing was PBMCs. The sequence derives from a woman between 45 and 60 years old in good health and CMV-seropositive.

CDR3 coding DNA: TGTGCCAGCAGCCGCGACAGGGATATTTACGAGCAGTACTTC. This translates into CASSRDRDIYEQYF. This chain joins TRBV6-5 and TRBJ2-7; 7 bases are shared with TRBD1. The CDR3 runs to 14 residues. V shed 6 bases and J 4 bases; nucleotides not matched to a gene: 9. CDR1 and CDR2 from the germline V gene are MNHEY and SVGAGI.